What follows are 20 T cell receptor beta chains derived from one specimen sequenced in a study of post-analysis software for immune sequencing data. Presence of unique molecular identifiers characterized the TCR beta cDNA libraries. TCRdb re-called the PCR reads with MiXCR, one entry per CDR3 protein. The sample includes some 160,000 distinct CDR3 sequences, roughly 35% of them seen just once. The sample here was blood, taken after autologous hematopoietic stem cell transplantation. Source of these receptors: a girl between 10 and 17 years old with multiple sclerosis.

As to this clonotype: This is likely a read error, given that the CDR3 carries no conserved phenylalanine or tryptophan at its end. The rearrangement links TRBV11-2 to TRBJ2-4; D gene uncertain. The CDR3 consists of 14 residues. With 1 base removed from V and 8 bases from J, the gap between germline ends came to 12 bases. Germline CDR1 reads SGHAT; CDR2 reads FQNNGV. CDR3 in amino acids: CASSLAAVSDIQYL. Here the CDR3 DNA reads TGTGCCAGCAGCTTAGCCGCGGTTTCGGACATTCAGTACTTG.

The rearrangement joins TRBV9 to TRBJ2-7, with a weak D call TRBD2 (5 bases). Trimming took 9 bases from V and 0 from J, leaving 16 bases between them. CDR3 size: 14 residues. Germline CDR1 SGDLS, CDR2 YYNGEE. CDR3 sequence reads: CATRELLSSYEQYF. The CDR3 coding sequence is TGTGCCACACGGGAACTTTTGAGCTCCTACGAGCAGTACTTC.

A note on this clonotype: It may be a read error: a sequence one base away is much more abundant. CDR3: CASSPGWGRYNEQFF. The CDR3 DNA reads as TGTGCCAGCAGCCCCGGGTGGGGCAGGTACAATGAGCAGTTCTTC. The rearrangement joins TRBV3-1 to TRBJ2-1; a weak D match, TRBD1 (5 bases). The CDR3 length is 15 residues. V was trimmed by 4 bases and J by 4 bases, leaving 14 bases between them. CDR1 and CDR2 (germline): LGHDT, YNNKEL (reference sequence).

V gene TRBV9 combines with J gene TRBJ1-3; a possible D gene is TRBD1 (5 bases). Germline assignment: CDR1 SGDLS and CDR2 YYNGEE. V lost 2 bases and J lost 4, with 13 bases in between. This CDR3 is 15 amino acids long. The CDR3 reads CASSVTAGDGNTIYF. CDR3 sequence (DNA): TGTGCCAGCAGCGTTACAGCGGGGGACGGAAACACCATATATTTT.

Only a few counts were recorded for this clonotype. V gene TRBV18 combines with J gene TRBJ2-1; 8 bases map to TRBD2. This CDR3 region has 15 residues. Trimming took 2 bases from V and 6 from J; bases not matched to a gene: 6. From germline, CDR1 is KGHSH and CDR2 LQKENI. The CDR3, as DNA: TGTGCCAGCTCACCAGACTGGACTAGCTTCAATGAGCAGTTCTTC. It translates to CASSPDWTSFNEQFF. The full variable domain, its missing parts supplied by reference TRBV18 and TRBJ2-1, is NAGVMQNPRHLVRRRGQEARLRCSPMKGHSHVYWYRQLPEEGLKFMVYLQKENIIDESGMPKERFSAEFPKEGPSILRIQQVVRGDSAAYFCASSPDWTSFNEQFFGPGTRLTVL.

The chain combines TRBV2 with TRBJ1-1; TRBD1 matches at 12 bases. Germline V lookup: CDR1 SNHLY, CDR2 FYNNEI. The length of the CDR3 is 13 residues. V dropped 6 bases and J dropped 7; count of bases not matched to a gene: 3. The CDR3: CASSGDRGREAFF. CDR3 sequence (DNA): TGTGCCAGCAGCGGGGACAGGGGGCGTGAAGCTTTCTTT.

The V gene is TRBV27, the J gene TRBJ2-3; 10 bases are a match to TRBD1. The CDR3 is 18 amino acids. Trimming cost V 8 bases and J 2 bases; bases outside gene matches: 16. CDR1 and CDR2 (germline): MNHEY, SMNVEV (reference sequence). The CDR3 here is CASRPLYGTGAATDTQYF. The DNA of the CDR3 is TGTGCCAGCCGTCCCCTTTACGGGACAGGGGCGGCCACAGATACGCAGTATTTT.

This clonotype was observed a few times. This rearrangement joins TRBV28 to TRBJ2-5, with D unresolved. The end of the DNA fits TRBJ2-7 better, so the J call may be wrong. Germline V CDR1 and CDR2: MDHEN, SYDVKM. This CDR3 region has 13 residues. DNA for the CDR3: TGTGCCAGCAGTTTAATGGGGTACTACGAGCAGTACTTC. Translation: CASSLMGYYEQYF.

The CDR3 here is CSARGGDSNQPQHF. The DNA for the CDR3 is TGCAGTGCTAGAGGGGGTGATAGCAATCAGCCCCAGCATTTT. The chain has TRBV20-1 and TRBJ1-5, with D uncertain. V was clipped by 1 base and J by 0 bases, with 7 bases between them. The CDR3 is 14 residues long. Germline loops: CDR1 DFQATT, CDR2 SNEGSKA (reference sequence).

This clonotype was observed a few times. The chain has TRBV6-6 and TRBJ1-4; 9 bases fit TRBD1. The trim removed 2 bases at V and 2 bases at J, leaving 0 bases unmatched. Germline CDR1 reads MNHNY; CDR2 reads SVGAGI (reference sequence). This CDR3 has 15 amino acids. The CDR3 reads CASSYGQGTNEKLFF. The DNA of the CDR3 is TGTGCCAGCAGTTACGGACAGGGGACTAATGAAAAACTGTTTTTT.

This clonotype was counted ten times or more. The CDR3 loop reads CASSTTGPKNIQYF. The CDR3 DNA reads TGTGCCAGCAGCACGACAGGGCCCAAAAACATTCAGTACTTC. This chain uses TRBV7-2 with TRBJ2-4; 7 bases fit TRBD1. V dropped 5 bases and J dropped 2; count of bases not matched to a gene: 3. The CDR3 sequence is 14 residues long. CDR1 and CDR2 from the germline V gene are SGHTA and FQGNSA.

The chain joins TRBV6-1 to TRBJ1-6; D gene uncertain. The CDR3 totals 16 residues. The V end was cut by 4 bases, the J end by 5 bases, with 15 bases between. Germline lookup yields CDR1 MNHNS and CDR2 SASEGT. The CDR3, as DNA: TGTGCCAGCAGTGCCCTCCCCGGCCGGCATAATTCACCCCTCCACTTT. Its protein product is CASSALPGRHNSPLHF.

This clonotype was observed many times. The V and J genes are TRBV29-1 and TRBJ2-3; D may match TRBD1 or TRBD2 (6 bases each). The length of the CDR3 is 16 residues. Germline V gene data show CDR1 as SQVTM and CDR2 as ANQGSEA. V was clipped by 6 bases and J by 1 base, with 20 bases between them. The CDR3 region is CSVRGGSEGGTDTQYF. CDR3 DNA sequence: TGCAGCGTCAGAGGGGGGAGCGAGGGGGGCACAGATACGCAGTATTTT.

The chain carries TRBV6-2 or TRBV6-3 and TRBJ2-6; weak D call: TRBD2 (6 bases). The length of the CDR3 is 19 residues. Germline-derived CDR1 and CDR2 are MNHEY and SVGEGT. Trimming stripped 1 base from V and 0 bases from J, with 16 bases between. In DNA, the CDR3 is TGTGCCAGCAGTTACTTAGAGGGGAGGAGCAGCTCTGGGGCCAACGTCCTGACTTTC. Protein sequence: CASSYLEGRSSSGANVLTF.

The chain is built from TRBV5-1 and TRBJ2-3; 9 bases fit TRBD2. Germline V lookup: CDR1 SGHRS, CDR2 YFSETQ. The trim removed 0 bases at V and 5 bases at J, leaving 7 bases unmatched. The CDR3 loop spans 16 amino acids. This CDR3 reads CASSLAWRGGLDTQYF. In DNA, the CDR3 is TGCGCCAGCAGCTTGGCCTGGCGGGGGGGCCTAGATACGCAGTATTTT.

The chain has TRBV6-5 and TRBJ1-4; 12 bases match TRBD1. This CDR3 has 16 amino acids. Per germline, CDR1 MNHEY and CDR2 SVGAGI. After removal of 2 bases from V and 7 bases from J, the junction contained 5 bases not matched to a gene. The CDR3 sequence is CASSYGGTGGREKLFF. The CDR3 region has the DNA TGTGCCAGCAGTTACGGGGGGACAGGGGGCCGTGAAAAACTGTTTTTT.

This clonotype has just a few counts. The V call is TRBV7-3, the J call TRBJ2-7, with 11 bases fitting TRBD2. Trimming at V came to 0 bases and at J to 7 bases, leaving 17 bases not matched to a gene. The CDR3 covers 19 residues. Per the germline V gene, CDR1 is SGHTA and CDR2 is FQGTGA. For the CDR3, the DNA is TGTGCCAGCAGCTTAACCCCGCGCTCCCCTAGCGGGAGGAGAGGAGAGCAGTACTTC. This translates into CASSLTPRSPSGRRGEQYF.

This clonotype was counted between two and nine times. J is TRBJ2-1 and V is TRBV19; 11 bases map to TRBD1. Germline loops: CDR1 LNHDA, CDR2 SQIVND (reference sequence). The CDR3 is 16 residues long. Trimming removed 1 base from V and 4 bases from J; junction bases left unmatched: 3. This CDR3 is CASSIGTGGSYNEQFF. In nucleotides, the CDR3 is TGTGCCAGTAGTATAGGGACAGGGGGCTCGTACAATGAGCAGTTCTTC.

This clonotype was counted only a few times. V gene TRBV2 combines with J gene TRBJ1-4, with TRBD1 identical over 9 bases. This CDR3 spans 15 amino acids. Trimming at V came to 3 bases and at J to 7 bases, leaving 6 bases not matched to a gene. Germline CDR1 and CDR2: SNHLY and FYNNEI. The CDR3 loop is CASSEMGQGSEKLFF. The CDR3 DNA sequence: TGTGCCAGCAGTGAGATGGGACAGGGTAGTGAAAAACTGTTTTTT.

This clonotype was seen only once. The J gene is TRBJ1-1, the V gene TRBV20-1; TRBD1 matches 8 bases. J gave up 5 bases and V 2 bases, and 4 bases lay outside the gene matches. This CDR3 region has 13 residues. Germline loops: CDR1 DFQATT, CDR2 SNEGSKA (reference sequence). As DNA, the CDR3 is TGCAGTGCTAGACACAGGGGGGGAACTGAAGCTTTCTTT. Its translation is CSARHRGGTEAFF.